This T cell receptor (beta chain) appears in the sequencing data of a study of identifying expanded T cells in peripheral blood. Healthy donors had no documented immune events, such as infections, while sampled. This CDR3 contains 14 residues. V shed 5 bases and J shed 3 bases, with 14 bases lying between them. Germline loops: CDR1 MNHEY, CDR2 SVGAGI. Data came from immunoSEQ multiplex PCR; TCRdb stores just in-frame clones and leaves some out. Here the sample spans about 100,000 clones, 88% being singletons. As concerns this clone: Its antigen remains unknown.

General observations from the study: About 1.2 clones differed between technical replicates, versus about 15 and 19 over time. Approximately two-week clone count variance significantly increased as total template count grew.

This TCR was recovered from a person aged 18 to 70 in good health. The chain has TRBV6-5 and TRBJ2-7, with a tentative D call TRBD1 (6 bases). The sample taken for sequencing was blood. The CDR3 DNA is TGTGCCAGCAGTCGGGCCACACAGGGCTACGAGCAGTACTTC. It specifies CASSRATQGYEQYF.